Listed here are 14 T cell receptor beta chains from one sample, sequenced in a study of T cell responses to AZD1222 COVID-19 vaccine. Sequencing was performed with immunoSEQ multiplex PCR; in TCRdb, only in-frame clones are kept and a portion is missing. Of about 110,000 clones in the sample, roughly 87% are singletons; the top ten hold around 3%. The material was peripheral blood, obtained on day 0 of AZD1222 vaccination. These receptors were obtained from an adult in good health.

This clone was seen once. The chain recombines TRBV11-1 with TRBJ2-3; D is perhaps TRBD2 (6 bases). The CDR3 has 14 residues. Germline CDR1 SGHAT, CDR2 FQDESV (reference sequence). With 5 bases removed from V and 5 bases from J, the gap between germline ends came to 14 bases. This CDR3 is CASSLQLALDTQYF. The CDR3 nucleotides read TGTGCCAGCAGCCTACAACTAGCATTAGATACGCAGTATTTT.

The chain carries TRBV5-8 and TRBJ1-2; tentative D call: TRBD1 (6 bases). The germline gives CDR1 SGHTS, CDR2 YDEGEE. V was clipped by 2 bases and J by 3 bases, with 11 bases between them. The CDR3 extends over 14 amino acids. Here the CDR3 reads CASSLGGAHYGYTF. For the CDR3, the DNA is TGTGCCAGCAGCTTAGGGGGGGCACACTATGGCTACACCTTC.

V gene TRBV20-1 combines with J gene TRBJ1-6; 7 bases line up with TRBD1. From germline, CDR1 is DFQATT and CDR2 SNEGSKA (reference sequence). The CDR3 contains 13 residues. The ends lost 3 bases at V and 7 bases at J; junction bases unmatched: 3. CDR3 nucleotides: TGCAGTGCTAGTGGACAGGCGAATTCACCCCTCCACTTT. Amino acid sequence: CSASGQANSPLHF.

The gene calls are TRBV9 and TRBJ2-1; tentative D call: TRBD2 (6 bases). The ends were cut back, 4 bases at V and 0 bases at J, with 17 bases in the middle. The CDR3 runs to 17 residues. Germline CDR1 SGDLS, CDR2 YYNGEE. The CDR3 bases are TGTGCCAGCAGCCCCCGCGGGGATCGAAGCTCCTACAATGAGCAGTTCTTC. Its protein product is CASSPRGDRSSYNEQFF.

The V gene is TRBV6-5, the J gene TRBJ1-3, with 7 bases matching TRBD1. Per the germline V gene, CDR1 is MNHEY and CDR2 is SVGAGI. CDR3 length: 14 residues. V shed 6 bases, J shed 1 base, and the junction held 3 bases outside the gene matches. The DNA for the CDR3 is TGTGCCAGCAGGTCGACAGGGTCTGGAAACACCATATATTTT. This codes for CASRSTGSGNTIYF.

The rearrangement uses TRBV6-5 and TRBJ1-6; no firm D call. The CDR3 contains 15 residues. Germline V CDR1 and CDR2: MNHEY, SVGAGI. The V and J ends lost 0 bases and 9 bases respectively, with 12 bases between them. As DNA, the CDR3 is TGTGCCAGCAGTTACTCAAGAGGGCAAGGTTCACCCCTCCACTTT. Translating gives CASSYSRGQGSPLHF.

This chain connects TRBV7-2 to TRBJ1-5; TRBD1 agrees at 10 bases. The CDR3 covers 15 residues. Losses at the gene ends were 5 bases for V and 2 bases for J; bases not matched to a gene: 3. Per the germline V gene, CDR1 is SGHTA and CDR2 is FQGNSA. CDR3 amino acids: CASSIGTGGNQPQHF. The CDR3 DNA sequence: TGTGCCAGCAGCATCGGGACAGGGGGCAATCAGCCCCAGCATTTT.

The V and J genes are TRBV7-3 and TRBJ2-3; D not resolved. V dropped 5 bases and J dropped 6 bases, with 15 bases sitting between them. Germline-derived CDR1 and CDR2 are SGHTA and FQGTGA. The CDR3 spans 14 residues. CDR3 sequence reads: CASSIGPHHDTQYF. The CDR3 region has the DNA TGTGCCAGCAGCATTGGGCCACATCACGATACGCAGTATTTT.

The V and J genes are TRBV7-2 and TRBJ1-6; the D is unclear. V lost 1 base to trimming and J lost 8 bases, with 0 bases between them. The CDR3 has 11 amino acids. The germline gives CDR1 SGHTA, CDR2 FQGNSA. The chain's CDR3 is CASSLDSPLHF. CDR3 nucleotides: TGTGCCAGCAGCTTAGATTCACCCCTCCACTTT.

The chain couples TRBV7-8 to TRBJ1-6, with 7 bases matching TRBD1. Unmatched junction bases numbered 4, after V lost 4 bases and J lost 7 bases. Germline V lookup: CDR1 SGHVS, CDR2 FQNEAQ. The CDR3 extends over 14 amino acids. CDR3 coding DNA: TGTGCCAGCAGCTATACAGGGGAAAATTCACCCCTCCACTTT. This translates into CASSYTGENSPLHF. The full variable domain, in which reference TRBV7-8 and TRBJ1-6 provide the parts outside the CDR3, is GAGVSQSPRYKVAKRGQDVALRCDPISGHVSLFWYQQALGQGPEFLTYFQNEAQLDKSGLPSDRFFAERPEGSVSTLKIQRTQQEDSAVYLCASSYTGENSPLHFGNGTRLTVT.

The CDR3 DNA follows: TGTGCCAGCAGTTTCAGCAGGGGGCTTCGCACTGAAGCTTTCTTT. Its translation is CASSFSRGLRTEAFF. The chain recombines TRBV27 with TRBJ1-1, with 8 nucleotides matching TRBD1. There are 15 residues in the CDR3. The ends lost 3 bases at V and 4 bases at J; junction bases unmatched: 7. The germline CDR1 and CDR2 sequences are MNHEY and SMNVEV (reference sequence).

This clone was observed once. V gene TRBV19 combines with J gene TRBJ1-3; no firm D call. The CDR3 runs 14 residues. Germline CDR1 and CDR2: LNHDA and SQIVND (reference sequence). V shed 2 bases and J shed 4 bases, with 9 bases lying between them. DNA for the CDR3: TGTGCCAGTAGTATAAGTTCCACCGGAAACACCATATATTTT. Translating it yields CASSISSTGNTIYF.

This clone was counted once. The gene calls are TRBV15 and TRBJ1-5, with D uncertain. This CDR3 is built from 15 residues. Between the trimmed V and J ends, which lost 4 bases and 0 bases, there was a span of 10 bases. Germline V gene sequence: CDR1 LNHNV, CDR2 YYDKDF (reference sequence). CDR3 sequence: CATSKNSGSNQPQHF. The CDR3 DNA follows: TGTGCCACCAGCAAGAACAGTGGTAGCAATCAGCCCCAGCATTTT.

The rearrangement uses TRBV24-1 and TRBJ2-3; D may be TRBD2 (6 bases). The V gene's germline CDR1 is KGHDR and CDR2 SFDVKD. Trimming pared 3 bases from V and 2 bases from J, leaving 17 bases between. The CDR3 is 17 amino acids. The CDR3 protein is CATSDPGLARATDTQYF. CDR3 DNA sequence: TGTGCCACCAGTGATCCGGGGCTAGCGCGAGCCACAGATACGCAGTATTTT.